In this sample, the clone carrying this TCR beta chain turned up many times. Antigen specificity is unknown. TCRdb used MiXCR to reprocess the 5' RACE reads, holding one entry per CDR3 protein. In the table there are 650,000 to 800,000 distinct CDR3 sequences, 8.5% to 9.5% of which are singletons. This sample was taken from a study of identical twins. The junction had 5 bases not matched to a gene; V was cut back by 8 bases and J by 1 base. The CDR3 spans 13 residues. Per germline, CDR1 MNHEY and CDR2 SVGEGT. General study results and limits: Whereas memory repertoires showed no such difference, abundant cord blood beta clonotypes carried fewer insertions.

A further study also used this sample, focusing on yellow fever vaccine responses in identical twins.

The chain links TRBV6-2 or TRBV6-3 to TRBJ2-7, with 7 bases lining up with TRBD2. The sequenced sample was PBMCs. This clonotype was obtained from a woman under 30 in good health. The CDR3 nucleotides read TGTGCCAGCGGCGCTAGCGGTTCCTACGAGCAGTACTTC. Translated: CASGASGSYEQYF.